This T cell receptor beta chain derives from a study of cytomegalovirus exposure and HLA in healthy donors. Study findings and constraints: Most TCR sequences were uncommon, yet certain public TCRs appeared in many donors. Upon later analysis, HLA-associated TCR beta chains proved more clonally expanded than other, equally common chains. 87-base-pair reads could not separate some V segments, including TRBV6-2 and TRBV6-3.

PCR employed 60 Vbeta and 13 Jbeta primers. Profiling relied on immunoSEQ multiplex PCR, and the TCRdb table lists in-frame clones only, not all of them. The sample lists about 50,000 clones; more than 60% were seen once. Worth noting for this clone: Its antigen is still unknown.

The germline V gene has CDR1 SGHVS and CDR2 FQNEAQ. The V end lost 3 bases, the J end lost 5 bases, and 8 bases lay between the germline ends. The CDR3 covers 14 residues. The donors gave bone marrow, and they were healthy. The TCR comes from a woman aged 40-49 years in good health and CMV-seropositive. Material: PBMCs. The chain joins TRBV7-8 to TRBJ1-6; tentatively, D is TRBD1 (5 bases). The CDR3 DNA reads TGTGCCAGCAGCTTCGACAGACATAATTCACCCCTCCACTTT. Translated: CASSFDRHNSPLHF.